The TCR beta chain under discussion was sequenced for a study of blood T cell repertoires in COVID-19 (dated by TCRdb to the early 2020s). For the wider study: Samples covering the acute and convalescent phases of COVID-19 were provided by collaborators in the United States, Italy and Spain. Samples came from the ongoing ImmuneRACE study (first 160 participants) plus 1,254 subjects from 6 global collaborators. The repertoires were released in a freely available public database meant as a resource for research on the immune response to SARS-CoV-2. HLA class I and class II types, where available, came from metadata supplied by the sample provider rather than from assay-based typing. The material from the prospective study consisted of cDNA or gDNA derived from T cells, B-cell-depleted T cells, or PBMCs. The sample metadata nearly always contained a de-identified subject ID, COVID-19 status, age in years and sex. Subjects who had been exposed to COVID-19, were actively infected with it, or had recovered from it provided the deeply sampled blood TCRbeta repertoires that made up the dataset.

On this clone itself: No antigen is known for it. Per-base quality was not reported, and no clone a single base away is much larger than it.

TCRbeta CDR3 regions were amplified from genomic DNA by means of the immunoSEQ Assay, a bias-controlled multiplex PCR. The authors processed their data as follows. The number of nucleated cells in each sample was estimated from the amplification of reference gene primers within the assay. To quantify the absolute abundance of each unique TCRbeta CDR3 rearrangement, sequence reads were collapsed and filtered. Productive Simpson clonality was computed per sample as the square root of Simpson's diversity index over productive rearrangements. As stored in TCRdb, this immuneACCESS dataset retains in-frame rearrangements with V and J assigned. A fraction of the clones does not appear; measured against another copy, unresolved V genes explain less than half of the discrepancy, and the remainder lacks a known reason. V and J calls plus clone size are reproduced from that table; the DNA served to infer D and trimming. The sample table contains roughly 150,000 clones; only one count was recorded for roughly 89% of them. The ten most abundant clones make up around 2.9% of the sample.

V trim: 4 bases; J trim: 6 bases; unmatched bases: 12. There are 17 amino acids in the CDR3, from cysteine to phenylalanine inclusive. The read is trimmed to its CDR3 DNA, 51 bases read in frame from base 1. From a lookup of the germline V gene (reference sequence), CDR1 and CDR2 are MNHEY and SMNVEV. The study at large found these results: The amount of clinical and demographic metadata varied by source and participant and was provided uncurated.

Collaborating institutions collected whole blood in K2EDTA tubes following their own protocols. Collaborator samples were shipped for TCRbeta analysis as frozen whole blood, isolated PBMCs, or DNA extracted from either sample type. Rearrangement joined TRBV27 to TRBJ1-5, and 10 junctional nucleotides match TRBD1. What was sequenced was peripheral blood. The clonotype was recovered from a man in his 60s with active or convalescent COVID-19. The base sequence is TGTGCCAGCAGTTCCCGACAGGGGGCGACCGGTACTCAGCCCCAGCATTTT. Translated, this gives CASSSRQGATGTQPQHF.